The 17 T cell receptor beta chains below come from one sample, sequenced in a study of blood T cell repertoires in COVID-19. Sequencing used immunoSEQ multiplex PCR; TCRdb keeps in-frame clones, though not all of them. The table shows roughly 400,000 clones, with more than 70% occurring only once. The source material was peripheral blood. The receptors shown here come from a woman in her sixties with COVID-19, enrolled during active disease.

V gene TRBV6-5 combines with J gene TRBJ2-4, with 8 nucleotides matching TRBD2. Losses at the gene ends were 6 bases for V and 3 bases for J; bases not matched to a gene: 7. The germline gives CDR1 MNHEY, CDR2 SVGAGI. The CDR3 loop spans 15 amino acids. The CDR3 spells CASRSGGLGKNIQYF. In nucleotides, the CDR3 is TGTGCCAGCAGGTCGGGGGGGTTAGGCAAAAACATTCAGTACTTC.

The chain employs TRBV28 and TRBJ1-6, with D perhaps TRBD1 (5 bases). Trimming stripped 8 bases from V and 5 bases from J, with 16 bases between. The CDR3 spans 15 residues. Germline-derived CDR1 and CDR2 are MDHEN and SYDVKM. The CDR3 sequence: CASQMGQVNNSPLHF. Written as DNA, the CDR3 is TGTGCCAGCCAGATGGGGCAGGTTAATAATTCACCCCTCCACTTT.

This chain joins TRBV25-1 and TRBJ1-1, with D tentatively TRBD1 (6 bases). The CDR3 sequence is 13 residues long. From germline, CDR1 is MGHDK and CDR2 SYGVNS. The V gene lost 3 bases and the J gene lost 4 bases, with 9 bases spanning the gap. CDR3 in amino acids: CASSDRGSTEAFF. CDR3 nucleotides: TGTGCCAGCAGTGATAGGGGGAGCACTGAAGCTTTCTTT.

The chain combines TRBV19 with TRBJ2-3, with 8 bases that match TRBD2. This CDR3 is 14 amino acids long. CDR1 and CDR2 from the germline V gene are LNHDA and SQIVND (reference sequence). Unmatched junction bases numbered 8, after V lost 9 bases and J lost 3 bases. The CDR3 loop reads CASLGRGVTDTQYF. Here the CDR3 DNA reads TGTGCCAGCCTCGGGCGGGGGGTTACAGATACGCAGTATTTT.

The V gene is TRBV5-1, the J gene TRBJ2-7; tentatively, D is TRBD2 (5 bases). In germline, CDR1 is SGHRS, CDR2 YFSETQ. V lost 0 bases and J 6 bases, leaving 16 bases between the germline ends. This CDR3 comprises 15 residues. The CDR3 sequence is CASSLGEIQSPEQYF. The CDR3 nucleotides are TGCGCCAGCAGCTTGGGGGAGATTCAGTCCCCCGAGCAGTACTTC.

This clone was observed a handful of times. This rearrangement joins TRBV5-1 to TRBJ2-2, with TRBD1 matching over 9 bases. The germline CDR1 and CDR2 sequences are SGHRS and YFSETQ. The CDR3 contains 16 residues. Trimming at V came to 0 bases and at J to 4 bases, leaving 4 bases not matched to a gene. The CDR3 region has the DNA TGCGCCAGCAGCTTGGTGGGACAGGGCTTCACCGGGGAGCTGTTTTTT. It specifies CASSLVGQGFTGELFF.

On this clone itself: The sample contains more than one DNA sequence encoding this CDR3. This chain connects TRBV28 to TRBJ1-1; D is ambiguous. The CDR3 consists of 13 residues. Germline values: CDR1 MDHEN, CDR2 SYDVKM. V lost 5 bases and J 2 bases, leaving 9 bases between the germline ends. The CDR3, as DNA: TGTGCCAGCAGTCTACCCACTAACACTGAAGCTTTCTTT. As protein: CASSLPTNTEAFF.

The chain joins TRBV5-1 to TRBJ2-1, with a weak D call TRBD1 (5 bases). This CDR3 has 15 amino acids. Trimming removed 4 bases from V and 0 bases from J, with 11 bases in between. Looked up from germline, CDR1 is SGHRS and CDR2 is YFSETQ. The CDR3 loop reads CASSRDSSSYNEQFF. In DNA, the CDR3 is TGCGCCAGCAGCAGAGACAGCAGCTCCTACAATGAGCAGTTCTTC.

This rearrangement joins TRBV6-6 to TRBJ1-2; 11 bases line up with TRBD1. CDR3 length equals 16 residues. The ends lost 4 bases at V and 4 bases at J; junction bases unmatched: 8. Germline loops: CDR1 MNHNY, CDR2 SVGAGI (reference sequence). CDR3 DNA sequence: TGTGCCAGCAGTTCCCCCGGGACAGGGGGTCCCTATGGCTACACCTTC. Protein: CASSSPGTGGPYGYTF.

The genes are TRBV4-2 and TRBJ2-5; tentatively, D is TRBD2 (5 bases). Germline V gene lookup returns CDR1 LGHNA and CDR2 YNFKEQ. The CDR3 has 16 residues. V was cut by 4 bases and J by 5 bases, with 20 bases left in between. The CDR3 reads CASSPSRAGGMETQYF. The CDR3 DNA sequence: TGTGCCAGCAGCCCGTCAAGGGCGGGTGGGATGGAGACCCAGTACTTC.

J is TRBJ1-1 and V is TRBV20-1; D unclear. Per the germline V gene, CDR1 is DFQATT and CDR2 is SNEGSKA (reference sequence). The germline V and J ends were trimmed by 3 bases and 10 bases, with 9 bases remaining between them. This CDR3 is built from 10 residues. Written as DNA, the CDR3 is TGCAGTGCTAGTGCGGGTCGAGCTTTCTTT. As protein: CSASAGRAFF.

This chain links TRBV18 with TRBJ1-5; D remains unclear. V was shortened by 3 bases and J by 4 bases, with 7 bases between the two germline ends. Germline V gene lookup returns CDR1 KGHSH and CDR2 LQKENI. The CDR3 is 13 amino acids. The CDR3 spells CASSPSTNQPQHF. CDR3 coding DNA: TGTGCCAGCTCACCTTCGACAAATCAGCCCCAGCATTTT.

The rearrangement links TRBV7-6 to TRBJ2-5; TRBD2 agrees at 9 bases. The junction had 3 bases not matched to a gene; V was cut back by 3 bases and J by 1 base. The CDR3 runs to 15 residues. Per germline, CDR1 SGHVS and CDR2 FNYEAQ. The CDR3: CASSLRLAVQETQYF. In DNA form, the CDR3 reads TGTGCCAGCAGCTTGCGACTAGCGGTCCAAGAGACCCAGTACTTC. The variable domain in full, completed from reference TRBV7-6 and TRBJ2-5, reads GAGVSQSPRYKVTKRGQDVALRCDPISGHVSLYWYRQALGQGPEFLTYFNYEAQQDKSGLPNDRFSAERPEGSISTLTIQRTEQRDSAMYRCASSLRLAVQETQYFGPGTRLLVL.

The CDR3 sequence is CASSSRGQVGLDYTF. DNA for the CDR3: TGTGCCAGCAGCTCGCGTGGACAGGTAGGGTTGGACTACACCTTC. This chain uses TRBV13 with TRBJ1-2, with 7 bases fitting TRBD1. The CDR3 spans 15 residues. Germline V gives CDR1 PRHDT, CDR2 FYEKMQ (reference sequence). Trimming cost V 4 bases and J 10 bases; bases outside gene matches: 15.

This clone came up once. CDR3 residues: CASALRGTDDAYEQYF. CDR3 DNA: TGTGCCAGCGCGTTAAGAGGGACTGATGATGCCTACGAGCAGTACTTC. This chain connects TRBV27 to TRBJ2-7; possible D gene TRBD2, 6 bases. The CDR3 is 16 amino acids. Germline V gene data show CDR1 as MNHEY and CDR2 as SMNVEV (reference sequence). V was trimmed by 8 bases and J by 2 bases, leaving 22 bases between them.

The rearrangement joins TRBV19 to TRBJ2-1; TRBD1 matches 9 bases. J lost 6 bases, V lost 5 bases, and 8 bases had no gene match. The CDR3 spans 15 residues. Germline CDR1 is LNHDA and CDR2 is SQIVND (reference sequence). CDR3 bases: TGTGCCAGTAGTTGGGACAGGGCAAGGAGCAATGAGCAGTTCTTC. This translates into CASSWDRARSNEQFF.

This rearrangement joins TRBV5-1 to TRBJ2-1, with D maybe TRBD1 (6 bases). The germline V gene encodes CDR1 SGHRS and CDR2 YFSETQ. V dropped 0 bases and J dropped 6 bases, with 16 bases sitting between them. CDR3 length: 16 residues. CDR3 sequence reads: CASSLGVGTSVNEQFF. The CDR3 nucleotides read TGCGCCAGCAGCTTGGGAGTGGGGACATCGGTCAATGAGCAGTTCTTC.